Listed below are T cell receptor beta chains from one sample, sequenced in a study of vaccination effects on CD4 cells after COVID-19. Here immunoSEQ multiplex PCR was the method, and the copy in TCRdb shows in-frame clones only, minus some. The sample comprises about 29,000 clones, 74% of which are singletons, and 15% to 20% rests with the top ten. Their recognized antigens are unknown. The sample was CD4+ T cells from PBMCs cultured with HCoV-OC43 spike peptides, taken after COVID-19 vaccination. These receptors came from a human donor who received a COVID-19 vaccine. The CDR3 runs from the conserved cysteine through the conserved F or W. Fields, in order: J gene, V gene, D gene, clone size, CDR3 DNA, CDR3 protein. D genes are given only for firm matches. Clone size, where shown, is once, few, many, or a class for clones that have expanded.

J: TRBJ1-5
V: TRBV3-1/TRBV3-2
D: NA
size: NA
DNA: TGTGCCAGCAGCCCTACCCGGGGACAGCCCCAGCATTTT
CDR3: CASSPTRGQPQHF

J: TRBJ2-1
V: TRBV27
D: TRBD2
size: NA
DNA: TGTGCCAGCGGGACTAGCGGGAGATCTCCCAATGAGCAGTTCTTC
CDR3: CASGTSGRSPNEQFF

J: TRBJ2-7
V: TRBV5-1
D: NA
size: NA
DNA: TGCGCCAGCAGCTTGGCCTTACAGGGGGGGAGAAATTACGAGCAGTACTTC
CDR3: CASSLALQGGRNYEQYF

J: TRBJ2-7
V: TRBV18
D: NA
size: NA
DNA: TGTGCCAGCTCCGTTCAAGGACAGTCCCGTTACGAGCAGTACTTC
CDR3: CASSVQGQSRYEQYF

J: TRBJ2-4
V: TRBV12-2
D: NA
size: few
DNA: TGTGCAAGTCGCTTAGGACAGGGGTCGTTAAAAAACATTCAGTACTTC
CDR3: CASRLGQGSLKNIQYF

J: TRBJ1-6
V: TRBV19
D: NA
size: NA
DNA: TGTGCCAGTAGTATACGTCGGGGGACCGGTTCACCCCTCCACTTT
CDR3: CASSIRRGTGSPLHF

J: TRBJ1-1
V: TRBV11-2
D: NA
size: NA
DNA: TGTGCCAGCAGCTCAGGACAGCGGAACACTGAAGCTTTCTTT
CDR3: CASSSGQRNTEAFF

J: TRBJ2-3
V: TRBV10-3
D: TRBD2
size: NA
DNA: TGTGCCATCAGGGACCACGGACTAGCGGGGGGAAGGAAGACAGATACGCAGTATTTT
CDR3: CAIRDHGLAGGRKTDTQYF

J: TRBJ2-7
V: TRBV6-6
D: TRBD1
size: NA
DNA: TGTGCCAGCAGTCCCCCGGGACAGGGGTCCTACGAGCAGTACTTC
CDR3: CASSPPGQGSYEQYF

J: TRBJ1-1
V: TRBV15
D: NA
size: once
DNA: TGTGCCACCAGCAGGGATCAGGGATACACTGAAGCTTTCTTT
CDR3: CATSRDQGYTEAFF

J: TRBJ2-2
V: TRBV11-3
D: NA
size: NA
DNA: TGTGCCAGCAGCTTAGGGGGACCAAACACCGGGGAGCTGTTTTTT
CDR3: CASSLGGPNTGELFF

J: TRBJ2-7
V: TRBV11-2
D: NA
size: once
DNA: TGTGCCAGCAGCCCACCGGGACACTCCTACGAGCAGTACTTC
CDR3: CASSPPGHSYEQYF

J: TRBJ1-3
V: TRBV3-1/TRBV3-2
D: NA
size: NA
DNA: TGTGCCAGCAGCCAAGTAGAAGGAAACACCATATATTTT
CDR3: CASSQVEGNTIYF

J: TRBJ2-2
V: TRBV5-3
D: NA
size: NA
DNA: TGTGCCAGAAGCTTGGCTGGGGGACACGGTAGGAACACCGGGGAGCTGTTTTTT
CDR3: CARSLAGGHGRNTGELFF

J: TRBJ1-5
V: TRBV3-1/TRBV3-2
D: NA
size: NA
DNA: TGTGCCAGCAGCCCCGCCTTCCCGGATCAGCCCCAGCATTTT
CDR3: CASSPAFPDQPQHF

J: TRBJ1-2
V: TRBV6-5
D: NA
size: NA
DNA: TGTGCCAGCAGTTCCTCGAGAAAGACTAATAACTATGGCTACACCTTC
CDR3: CASSSSRKTNNYGYTF

J: TRBJ1-2
V: TRBV5-1
D: NA
size: NA
DNA: TGCGCCAGCAGCTTGGTTGGGAGAGGAAGTGGCTACACCTTC
CDR3: CASSLVGRGSGYTF

J: TRBJ1-1
V: TRBV3-1/TRBV3-2
D: NA
size: NA
DNA: TGTGCCAGCAGCCAAGTACGGAACACTGAAGCTTTCTTT
CDR3: CASSQVRNTEAFF

J: TRBJ1-2
V: TRBV5-6
D: NA
size: NA
DNA: TGTGCCAGCAGCCCGTGGACACCTGCTAACTATGGCTACACCTTC
CDR3: CASSPWTPANYGYTF

J: TRBJ1-5
V: TRBV2
D: NA
size: NA
DNA: TGTGCCAGCACGAATGGAGCAGGCTATCAGCCCCAGCATTTT
CDR3: CASTNGAGYQPQHF

J: TRBJ2-2
V: TRBV3-1/TRBV3-2
D: NA
size: NA
DNA: TGTGCCACAGACGGTGCGAACACCGGGGAGCTGTTTTTT
CDR3: CATDGANTGELFF

J: TRBJ1-2
V: TRBV20-1
D: NA
size: NA
DNA: TGCAGTGCTAGTCTGGACAGTGCTAACTATGGCTACACCTTC
CDR3: CSASLDSANYGYTF

J: TRBJ2-7
V: TRBV3-1/TRBV3-2
D: TRBD1
size: NA
DNA: TGTGCCAGCAGCCTTGGGATACAGGGGGCGGGAGAGCAGTACTTC
CDR3: CASSLGIQGAGEQYF

J: TRBJ1-2
V: TRBV27
D: NA
size: once
DNA: TGTGCCAGCAGGGGGGGCTATGGCTACACCTTC
CDR3: CASRGGYGYTF

J: TRBJ1-6
V: TRBV27
D: NA
size: few
DNA: TGTGCCAGCAGCCCAGACAGGAATTCACCCCTCCACTTT
CDR3: CASSPDRNSPLHF

J: TRBJ2-7
V: TRBV23-1
D: NA
size: NA
DNA: TGCGCCAGCAGTCACTCCCCGGGGGTCTCCTACGAGCAGTACTTC
CDR3: CASSHSPGVSYEQYF

J: TRBJ2-7
V: TRBV10-3
D: NA
size: NA
DNA: TGTGCCATCAGTCTCTTGAAGACCTCCTACGAGCAGTACTTC
CDR3: CAISLLKTSYEQYF

J: TRBJ1-2
V: TRBV2
D: TRBD1
size: medium-sized
DNA: TGTGCCAGCAGGGCCGACAGGGGGTACTATGGCTACACCTTC
CDR3: CASRADRGYYGYTF

J: TRBJ2-4
V: TRBV5-1
D: NA
size: NA
DNA: TGCGCCAGCAGCTTGGATGCGAGGGAAAACATTCAGTACTTC
CDR3: CASSLDARENIQYF

J: TRBJ2-7
V: TRBV6-5
D: NA
size: NA
DNA: TGTGCCACCGGTACCTACGAGCAGTACTTC
CDR3: CATGTYEQYF

J: TRBJ1-1
V: TRBV10-3
D: NA
size: NA
DNA: TGTGCCATCATGGCACAACCAAATTTGAACACTGAAGCTTTCTTT
CDR3: CAIMAQPNLNTEAFF

J: TRBJ2-4
V: TRBV19
D: TRBD2
size: NA
DNA: TGTGCCAGTAGTACCCGACTAGCGGGAGATCAGGTGTCAGCCAAAAACATTCAGTACTTC
CDR3: CASSTRLAGDQVSAKNIQYF

J: TRBJ2-7
V: TRBV2
D: NA
size: few
DNA: TGTGCCAGCAGTGTGAAATACGAGCAGTACTTC
CDR3: CASSVKYEQYF

J: TRBJ2-2
V: TRBV3-1/TRBV3-2
D: TRBD2
size: NA
DNA: TGTGCCAGCAGCCAAGAGTTAAGGACTAGCGGGAGGAACACCGGGGAGCTGTTTTTT
CDR3: CASSQELRTSGRNTGELFF

J: TRBJ2-3
V: TRBV7-9
D: TRBD2
size: few
DNA: TGTGCCAGCAGTTTTCGGGGGGGCCTGGAAGATACGCAGTATTTT
CDR3: CASSFRGGLEDTQYF

J: TRBJ1-4
V: TRBV4-1
D: NA
size: NA
DNA: TGCGCCAGCAGCCACCCCCAGGGCAGGGGACGGATAACTAATGAAAAACTGTTTTTT
CDR3: CASSHPQGRGRITNEKLFF

J: TRBJ2-3
V: TRBV5-4
D: NA
size: once
DNA: TGTGCCAGCAGCTCAACGGACAACACAGATACGCAGTATTTT
CDR3: CASSSTDNTDTQYF

J: TRBJ2-3
V: TRBV10-1
D: TRBD2
size: NA
DNA: TGCGCCAGCAGTCCACTAGCGGGAGGGACGAATTTGGCAGATACGCAGTATTTT
CDR3: CASSPLAGGTNLADTQYF

J: TRBJ2-1
V: TRBV7-9
D: NA
size: NA
DNA: TGTGCCAGCAGCTTAGGCAGGGTGCAGACCTACAATGAGCAGTTCTTC
CDR3: CASSLGRVQTYNEQFF

J: TRBJ1-1
V: TRBV9
D: NA
size: NA
DNA: TGTGCCAGCAGCGTAGAGGTTAGGACTGAAGCTTTCTTT
CDR3: CASSVEVRTEAFF

J: TRBJ2-6
V: TRBV5-4
D: TRBD1
size: NA
DNA: TGTGCCAGCAGCTTGACAGGGGCGAGGTCTGGGGCCAACGTCCTGACTTTC
CDR3: CASSLTGARSGANVLTF

J: TRBJ2-7
V: TRBV5-4
D: NA
size: NA
DNA: TGTGCCAGCAGAGTCGGAACAGCCTACGAGCAGTACTTC
CDR3: CASRVGTAYEQYF

J: TRBJ2-7
V: TRBV7-8
D: NA
size: NA
DNA: TGTGCCAGCAGCTTAGACCCGGGGAGCTCCTACGAGCAGTACTTC
CDR3: CASSLDPGSSYEQYF

J: TRBJ2-7
V: TRBV5-8
D: NA
size: NA
DNA: TGTGCCAGCAGCTTGGCCCCTAGGACCTACGAGCAGTACTTC
CDR3: CASSLAPRTYEQYF

J: TRBJ2-5
V: TRBV28
D: NA
size: NA
DNA: TGTGCCAGCAGTTTATTAGGGTGGTCGGGCCAAGAGACCCAGTACTTC
CDR3: CASSLLGWSGQETQYF

J: TRBJ1-2
V: TRBV7-9
D: NA
size: few
DNA: TGTGCCAGCAGCTTAGCTCAATTAGGGGGATTAGGCTACACCTTC
CDR3: CASSLAQLGGLGYTF

J: TRBJ2-7
V: TRBV12-3/TRBV12-4
D: NA
size: NA
DNA: TGTGCCAGCAGTTTAGCCCGGGTTTACGAGCAGTACTTC
CDR3: CASSLARVYEQYF

J: TRBJ2-1
V: TRBV5-1
D: NA
size: NA
DNA: TGCGCCAGCAGCTTGGAATTTGAGCAGTTCTTC
CDR3: CASSLEFEQFF

J: TRBJ1-5
V: TRBV7-8
D: TRBD1
size: NA
DNA: TGTGCCAGCAGCTTAATCGACAGGGGAAACAATCAGCCCCAGCATTTT
CDR3: CASSLIDRGNNQPQHF

J: TRBJ2-3
V: TRBV19
D: TRBD2
size: NA
DNA: TGTGCCAGTAGTCTCAATAGCGGGAGGGCCTATGATACGCAGTATTTT
CDR3: CASSLNSGRAYDTQYF

J: TRBJ1-2
V: TRBV24-1
D: NA
size: NA
DNA: TGTGCCACCAGTGACCCCGGGACACCTACTAACTATGGCTACACCTTC
CDR3: CATSDPGTPTNYGYTF

J: TRBJ1-1
V: TRBV2
D: NA
size: once
DNA: TGTGCCAGCAGTGTCCGACAGGAGGGTTTAGCTTTCTTT
CDR3: CASSVRQEGLAFF

J: TRBJ1-3
V: TRBV30
D: NA
size: NA
DNA: TGTGCCTGGAGTGTCACTCGAAACACCATATATTTT
CDR3: CAWSVTRNTIYF

J: TRBJ2-1
V: TRBV29-1
D: TRBD2
size: NA
DNA: TGCAGCGGTCGGACTAGCGGGAGTGATGAGCAGTTCTTC
CDR3: CSGRTSGSDEQFF

J: TRBJ2-1
V: TRBV11-1
D: TRBD2
size: NA
DNA: TGTGCCAGCAGCACCCAACCGGGACTAGCGGGGTTTAATCAGTTCTTC
CDR3: CASSTQPGLAGFNQFF